The T cell receptor beta chain described here comes from a study of T cell repertoires in cytomegalovirus infection. Study background: Based on public TCR beta signatures, there were indications of CMV infection and of a matching HLA type.

Each CDR3 protein gets one entry after TCRdb re-called the reads with MiXCR. The sample yields around 450,000 distinct CDR3 sequences, about 11% seen once. Study-level points and caveats: Individuals carrying CMV plus the relevant HLA were identified by cumulative frequency of public TCR beta families. Ex vivo, HLA-C-restricted CMV-specific TCR beta clonotypes prevailed over the rest of the response.

Trimming took off 4 bases at V and 5 bases at J, with 13 bases between the two ends. This CDR3 has 14 amino acids. Per the germline V gene, CDR1 is SGHNT and CDR2 is YYREEE (reference sequence). This clonotype has only a few counts. Its antigen remains unknown. The source is a human donor in good health (CMV status not recorded). Some clones in this sample may be carry-over from other donors' samples. V and J are TRBV5-4 and TRBJ2-1; D is unresolved. Specimen: PBMCs. The CDR3 loop is CASSPSEAHNEQFF. The CDR3 nucleotides read TGTGCCAGCAGCCCCTCAGAGGCCCACAATGAGCAGTTCTTC. Complete variable domain (other parts from reference TRBV5-4 and TRBJ2-1): ETGVTQSPTHLIKTRGQQVTLRCSSQSGHNTVSWYQQALGQGPQFIFQYYREEENGRGNFPPRFSGLQFPNYSSELNVNALELDDSALYLCASSPSEAHNEQFFGPGTRLTVL.